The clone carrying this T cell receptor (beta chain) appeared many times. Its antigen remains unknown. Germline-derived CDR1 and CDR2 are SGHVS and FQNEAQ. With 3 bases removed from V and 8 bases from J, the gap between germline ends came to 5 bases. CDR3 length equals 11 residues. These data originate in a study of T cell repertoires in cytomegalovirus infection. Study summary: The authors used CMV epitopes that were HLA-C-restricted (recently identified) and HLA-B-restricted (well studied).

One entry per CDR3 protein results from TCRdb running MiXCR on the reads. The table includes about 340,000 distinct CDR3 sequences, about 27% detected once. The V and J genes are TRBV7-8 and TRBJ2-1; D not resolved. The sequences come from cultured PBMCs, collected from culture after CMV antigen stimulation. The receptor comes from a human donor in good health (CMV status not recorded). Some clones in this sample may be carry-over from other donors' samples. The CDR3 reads CASSLNDEQFF. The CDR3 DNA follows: TGTGCCAGCAGCTTGAACGATGAGCAGTTCTTC.